One sample yielded the 25 T cell receptor beta chains listed below, sequenced in a study of beta chain features in type 1 diabetes. Study results and limitations: Type 1 diabetes patients showed a moderate but significant shortening of TCRB CDR3s in all four CD4+ subsets.

Isolated RNA was reverse transcribed in full, so expressed TCRB transcripts were sequenced. Measured with immunoSEQ multiplex PCR; TCRdb has only the in-frame clones, and not every one. The sample holds 250,000 or so clones, about 15% seen once. Their antigen targets remain unknown. The sample was naive CD4+ T cells from blood. The source is a man aged 25 to 40 with type 1 diabetes.

This clone showed up just a few times. The rearrangement links TRBV9 to TRBJ1-5; tentative D call: TRBD1 (6 bases). V was shortened by 4 bases and J by 1 base, with 12 bases between the two germline ends. The CDR3 consists of 15 residues. Germline V lookup: CDR1 SGDLS, CDR2 YYNGEE. The CDR3 nucleotides read TGTGCCAGCAGCTCTCAGGGGATGAGCAATCAGCCCCAGCATTTT. Encoded protein: CASSSQGMSNQPQHF.

This rearrangement joins TRBV5-1 to TRBJ2-2; D uncertain. Germline assignment: CDR1 SGHRS and CDR2 YFSETQ. This CDR3 contains 14 residues. With 5 bases removed from V and 1 base from J, the gap between germline ends came to 9 bases. In DNA form, the CDR3 reads TGCGCCAGCAGTGGTCAACTGAACACCGGGGAGCTGTTTTTT. Translated, it gives CASSGQLNTGELFF.

This clone was detected a few times. CDR3 residues: CAWSVPWGGGSYNEQFF. In DNA form, the CDR3 reads TGTGCCTGGAGTGTCCCCTGGGGCGGGGGCTCCTACAATGAGCAGTTCTTC. The rearrangement links TRBV30 to TRBJ2-1; 7 positions agree with TRBD2. The germline CDR1 and CDR2 sequences are GTSNPN and SVGIG (reference sequence). CDR3 size: 17 residues. The ends lost 0 bases at V and 0 bases at J; junction bases unmatched: 8.

CDR3: CASSPAGVSGNTIYF. CDR3 sequence (DNA): TGTGCCAGCAGCCCCGCCGGGGTCTCTGGAAACACCATATATTTT. The V gene is TRBV6-5, the J gene TRBJ1-3, with unresolved D. CDR3 length: 15 residues. Per germline, CDR1 MNHEY and CDR2 SVGAGI. Trimming cost V 6 bases and J 0 bases, with 12 bases left between them.

V is TRBV5-4 and J is TRBJ2-5; the D is unclear. The V end lost 4 bases, the J end lost 5 bases, and 18 bases lay between the germline ends. Germline V lookup: CDR1 SGHNT, CDR2 YYREEE (reference sequence). The CDR3 runs 15 residues. CDR3 DNA: TGTGCCAGCAGCCCCTCGACCGACATCCGGGAGACCCAGTACTTC. Translation gives CASSPSTDIRETQYF.

V usage is TRBV5-4 and J usage is TRBJ2-7, with 7 bases matching TRBD2. The CDR3 spans 13 residues. Germline lookup yields CDR1 SGHNT and CDR2 YYREEE (reference sequence). Germline trimming cut 6 bases from V and 6 bases from J; bases unmatched to any gene: 9. The CDR3 loop is CASNVATGGEQYF. The CDR3 region has the DNA TGTGCCAGCAACGTGGCCACGGGGGGCGAGCAGTACTTC.

This clone was counted only a few times. The J gene is TRBJ2-3, the V gene TRBV5-1; 8 nucleotides line up with TRBD1. The CDR3 is 14 amino acids. The V gene's germline CDR1 is SGHRS and CDR2 YFSETQ. The V and J ends lost 5 bases and 4 bases, in that order; junction bases with no gene match: 6. The DNA of the CDR3 is TGCGCCAGCAGTTCGCAGGGGGCTTCAGATACGCAGTATTTT. It specifies CASSSQGASDTQYF.

The rearrangement uses TRBV18 and TRBJ2-7; D may be TRBD2 (5 bases). Trimming stripped 3 bases from V and 4 bases from J, with 13 bases between. The CDR3 sequence is 14 residues long. CDR1 and CDR2 from the germline V gene are KGHSH and LQKENI. The CDR3: CASSPIGSSYEQYF. CDR3 sequence (DNA): TGTGCCAGCTCACCTATTGGGAGCTCGTACGAGCAGTACTTC. The variable domain in full, with the rest retrieved from reference TRBV18 and TRBJ2-7, is NAGVMQNPRHLVRRRGQEARLRCSPMKGHSHVYWYRQLPEEGLKFMVYLQKENIIDESGMPKERFSAEFPKEGPSILRIQQVVRGDSAAYFCASSPIGSSYEQYFGPGTRLTVT.

The chain carries TRBV7-9 and TRBJ2-1, with TRBD1 as a possible D gene (5 bases). Trimming removed 2 bases at V and 7 bases at J, with 21 bases between. This CDR3 region has 17 residues. Per the germline V gene, CDR1 is SEHNR and CDR2 is FQNEAQ (reference sequence). The CDR3: CASSLPRLGQGRNEQFF. CDR3 coding DNA: TGTGCCAGCAGCTTACCCCGCCTGGGGCAGGGAAGGAATGAGCAGTTCTTC.

The chain has TRBV5-5 and TRBJ1-2; D is uncertain. V gave up 10 bases and J gave up 6 bases, with 7 bases separating them. The CDR3 length is 9 residues. Germline values: CDR1 SGHKS, CDR2 YYEKEE (reference sequence). The CDR3, as DNA: TGTGCCGCGGTAGATGGCTACACCTTC. Encoded protein: CAAVDGYTF.

This sequence joins TRBV4-1 and TRBJ2-7; 8 bases align to TRBD2. The CDR3 covers 18 residues. With 0 bases clipped from V and 3 bases from J, the junction kept 13 bases outside the gene matches. In germline, CDR1 is MGHRA, CDR2 YSYEKL. The CDR3 DNA follows: TGCGCCAGCAGCCAAGATCAAGGAGGGACTAGTTGGGGCTACGAGCAGTACTTC. Encoded protein: CASSQDQGGTSWGYEQYF.

The V gene is TRBV19, the J gene TRBJ2-5, with D possibly matching TRBD2 (5 bases). The V and J ends lost 5 bases and 4 bases respectively, with 17 bases between them. Germline CDR1 is LNHDA and CDR2 is SQIVND (reference sequence). The CDR3 totals 15 residues. The CDR3 DNA is TGTGCCAGTAGTCCGCTAGGGCTAGCTTCAGAGACCCAGTACTTC. Translation gives CASSPLGLASETQYF.

The chain couples TRBV19 to TRBJ2-7; D not resolved. The germline CDR1 and CDR2 sequences are LNHDA and SQIVND (reference sequence). This CDR3 is built from 13 residues. Trimming took 6 bases from V and 0 from J, leaving 9 bases between them. The CDR3 bases are TGTGCCAGTAGCAAACACCTCTCCTACGAGCAGTACTTC. Amino acids: CASSKHLSYEQYF.

The J gene is TRBJ2-1, the V gene TRBV5-8, with TRBD1 identical over 7 bases. From germline, CDR1 is SGHTS and CDR2 YDEGEE. V gave up 0 bases and J gave up 2 bases; unmatched junction bases: 2. CDR3 size: 15 residues. CDR3 amino acids: CASSLGGTAYNEQFF. The CDR3 DNA follows: TGTGCCAGCAGCTTGGGTGGGACAGCCTACAATGAGCAGTTCTTC.

This chain uses TRBV5-5 with TRBJ2-2; 9 nucleotides line up with TRBD1. V lost 4 bases to trimming and J lost 0 bases; unmatched junction nucleotides: 4. The CDR3 spans 16 residues. CDR1 SGHKS and CDR2 YYEKEE come from the germline V gene (reference sequence). The CDR3 is CASSARDRANTGELFF. CDR3 in DNA: TGTGCCAGCAGCGCCCGGGACAGGGCGAACACCGGGGAGCTGTTTTTT. Drawing the rest from reference TRBV5-5 and TRBJ2-2, the complete variable domain is DAGVTQSPTHLIKTRGQQVTLRCSPISGHKSVSWYQQVLGQGPQFIFQYYEKEERGRGNFPDRFSARQFPNYSSELNVNALLLGDSALYLCASSARDRANTGELFFGEGSRLTVL.

This clone was observed a few times. The chain is built from TRBV6-5 and TRBJ1-1; D may be TRBD1 (6 bases). This CDR3 contains 13 residues. Looked up from germline, CDR1 is MNHEY and CDR2 is SVGAGI. V was pared by 2 bases and J by 6 bases, with 10 bases between. The CDR3 region has the DNA TGTGCCAGCAGTTACGGGGGCGCCGCTGAAGCTTTCTTT. This translates into CASSYGGAAEAFF.

The chain combines TRBV19 with TRBJ2-2; 12 bases line up with TRBD2. CDR3 size: 16 residues. The V gene's germline CDR1 is LNHDA and CDR2 SQIVND (reference sequence). The V gene end was trimmed by 6 bases and the J gene end by 0 bases; junction bases not matched to a gene: 2. CDR3 nucleotide sequence: TGTGCCAGTAGACTAGCGGGGGGCGCGAACACCGGGGAGCTGTTTTTT. The encoded protein is CASRLAGGANTGELFF.

The chain recombines TRBV30 with TRBJ1-2; D uncertain. Per the germline V gene, CDR1 is GTSNPN and CDR2 is SVGIG (reference sequence). This CDR3 is built from 13 residues. Trimming left V 5 bases short and J 4 bases short, with 14 bases between. As DNA, the CDR3 is TGTGCCTGGGCCCCCGGCGGGGTCTATGGCTACACCTTC. Translating gives CAWAPGGVYGYTF.

The genes are TRBV5-6 and TRBJ1-5; no clear D. The germline CDR1 and CDR2 sequences are SGHDT and YYEEEE. V was pared by 1 base and J by 6 bases, with 5 bases between. The CDR3 spans 12 residues. CDR3 residues: CASSLYRQPQHF. DNA for the CDR3: TGTGCCAGCAGCTTGTATCGTCAGCCCCAGCATTTT.

This chain connects TRBV5-1 to TRBJ1-1, with D tentatively TRBD1 (6 bases). Per germline, CDR1 SGHRS and CDR2 YFSETQ. Trimming stripped 0 bases from V and 5 bases from J, with 11 bases between. The CDR3 extends over 14 amino acids. The CDR3 loop is CASSLVGARTEAFF. CDR3 DNA sequence: TGCGCCAGCAGCTTGGTGGGGGCGCGGACTGAAGCTTTCTTT. Using reference TRBV5-1 and TRBJ1-1 for the parts outside the CDR3, the full variable domain is KAGVTQTPRYLIKTRGQQVTLSCSPISGHRSVSWYQQTPGQGLQFLFEYFSETQRNKGNFPGRFSGRQFSNSRSEMNVSTLELGDSALYLCASSLVGARTEAFFGQGTRLTVV.

In its sample, this clone was seen a few times. The rearrangement joins TRBV5-1 to TRBJ2-2; 7 bases fit TRBD1. The CDR3 has 14 amino acids. The V gene end was trimmed by 7 bases and the J gene end by 4 bases; junction bases not matched to a gene: 7. CDR1 and CDR2 from the germline V gene are SGHRS and YFSETQ. CDR3 in amino acids: CASQGGVVTGELFF. The CDR3 DNA reads TGCGCCAGCCAAGGGGGCGTAGTCACCGGGGAGCTGTTTTTT.

The CDR3 loop is CSVAELAGVISGEQFF. The DNA for the CDR3 is TGCAGCGTTGCCGAACTAGCGGGAGTGATTTCGGGTGAGCAGTTCTTC. J is TRBJ2-1 and V is TRBV29-1, with 11 positions matching TRBD2. There are 16 residues in the CDR3. Trimming cost V 4 bases and J 9 bases; bases outside gene matches: 14. CDR1 and CDR2 (germline): SQVTM, ANQGSEA.

CDR3 nucleotide sequence: TGTGCCAGCGGGGCCTCTGGGGCCAACGTCCTGACTTTC. This encodes CASGASGANVLTF. The chain has TRBV7-9 and TRBJ2-6, with D perhaps TRBD1 (5 bases). V was cut by 8 bases and J by 0 bases, with 5 bases left in between. The CDR3 is 13 amino acids. Germline V gives CDR1 SEHNR, CDR2 FQNEAQ (reference sequence). Complete variable domain (other parts from reference TRBV7-9 and TRBJ2-6): DTGVSQNPRHKITKRGQNVTFRCDPISEHNRLYWYRQTLGQGPEFLTYFQNEAQLEKSRLLSDRFSAERPKGSFSTLEIQRTEQGDSAMYLCASGASGANVLTFGAGSRLTVL.

The chain has TRBV30 and TRBJ1-5, with TRBD1 identical over 9 bases. The V segment lost 2 bases and the J segment 6 bases; nucleotides outside the gene matches: 14. This CDR3 has 17 residues. Per germline, CDR1 GTSNPN and CDR2 SVGIG (reference sequence). The DNA for the CDR3 is TGTGCCTGGAGTCGGCCCACCGGGACAGGGAGGACTCAGCCCCAGCATTTT. Its protein is CAWSRPTGTGRTQPQHF.

This clone appeared once. The CDR3 reads CASSTGLNSNQPQHF. CDR3 DNA sequence: TGTGCCAGCAGCACAGGGCTTAATAGCAATCAGCCCCAGCATTTT. The V gene is TRBV27, the J gene TRBJ1-5, with D possibly TRBD1 on 6 matching bases. With 6 bases removed from V and 0 bases from J, the gap between germline ends came to 12 bases. The CDR3 totals 15 residues. The germline gives CDR1 MNHEY, CDR2 SMNVEV (reference sequence).